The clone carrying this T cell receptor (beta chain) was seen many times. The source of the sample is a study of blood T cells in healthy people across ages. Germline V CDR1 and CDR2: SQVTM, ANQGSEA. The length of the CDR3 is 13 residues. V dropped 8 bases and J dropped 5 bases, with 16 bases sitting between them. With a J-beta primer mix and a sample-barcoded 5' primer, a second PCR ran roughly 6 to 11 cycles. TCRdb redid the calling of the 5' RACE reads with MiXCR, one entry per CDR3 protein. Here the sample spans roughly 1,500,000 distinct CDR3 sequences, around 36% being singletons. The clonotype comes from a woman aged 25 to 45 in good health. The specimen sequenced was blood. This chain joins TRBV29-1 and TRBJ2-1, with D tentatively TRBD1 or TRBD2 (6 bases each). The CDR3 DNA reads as TGCAGCAAGAGGGGGGAGTTCGACAATGAGCAGTTCTTC. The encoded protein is CSKRGEFDNEQFF.